These 20 T cell receptor beta chains were sequenced from one sample in a study of T cell responses to AZD1222 COVID-19 vaccine. Profiled with immunoSEQ multiplex PCR; TCRdb holds only in-frame clones, not every one. The sample contains around 110,000 clones, 70% to 90% of which appear only once. Sequenced material: peripheral blood, taken on day 0 of AZD1222 vaccination. The source is an adult in good health.

The CDR3 protein is CASSTGTSFQPQHF. The CDR3 DNA reads TGTGCCAGCAGCACAGGGACATCGTTTCAGCCCCAGCATTTT. This rearrangement joins TRBV6-2 or TRBV6-3 to TRBJ1-5, with D possibly TRBD1 on 6 matching bases. Trimming removed 6 bases at V and 6 bases at J, with 15 bases between. Germline CDR1 MNHEY, CDR2 SVGEGT. The CDR3 totals 14 residues.

The chain recombines TRBV6-7 with TRBJ1-5; the match to TRBD1 covers 11 bases. TRBV6-7 belongs to the ORF category, with a function that is uncertain. Trimming took 4 bases from V and 1 from J; bases not matched to a gene: 15. The CDR3 spans 20 residues. CDR3 residues: CASSSPCPGGQGGSNQPQHF. CDR3 sequence (DNA): TGTGCCAGCAGTTCTCCATGCCCTGGGGGACAGGGGGGCAGCAATCAGCCCCAGCATTTT.

The chain combines TRBV19 with TRBJ1-1, with a possible D match to TRBD1 (5 bases). Trimming left V 2 bases short and J 9 bases short, with 13 bases between. CDR1 is LNHDA, CDR2 SQIVND, per germline (reference sequence). There are 13 residues in the CDR3. CDR3 nucleotides: TGTGCCAGTAGTATAAATGAACAGGCTAAAGCTTTCTTT. Amino acid sequence: CASSINEQAKAFF.

The chain uses TRBV6-5 and TRBJ1-2; D gene ambiguous. This CDR3 has 13 residues. Germline assignment: CDR1 MNHEY and CDR2 SVGAGI. The germline V and J ends were trimmed by 5 bases and 0 bases, with 7 bases remaining between them. DNA for the CDR3: TGTGCCAGCAGTATGACAACTAACTATGGCTACACCTTC. Translating it yields CASSMTTNYGYTF.

This chain joins TRBV14 and TRBJ2-1; D is unclear. Germline lookup yields CDR1 SGHDN and CDR2 FVKESK. This CDR3 region has 14 residues. With 4 bases removed from V and 0 bases from J, the gap between germline ends came to 7 bases. The CDR3 region is CASSRTGSYNEQFF. The CDR3 DNA reads TGTGCCAGCAGCCGTACGGGCTCCTACAATGAGCAGTTCTTC.

CDR3 bases: TGTGCCAGTAGTATAGTTGGGGGCTCGAACACTGAAGCTTTCTTT. Translation: CASSIVGGSNTEAFF. This chain connects TRBV19 to TRBJ1-1; D perhaps matches TRBD1 (6 bases). CDR1 is LNHDA and CDR2 is SQIVND in the germline V gene (reference sequence). The CDR3 extends over 15 amino acids. Trimming pared 1 base from V and 1 base from J, leaving 10 bases between.

The V and J genes are TRBV11-3 and TRBJ2-3; TRBD2 matches at 11 bases. The V gene end was trimmed by 4 bases and the J gene end by 2 bases; junction bases not matched to a gene: 8. There are 17 residues in the CDR3. Germline CDR1 and CDR2: SGHNT and YENEEA. The CDR3 DNA follows: TGTGCCAGCAGCTCAAAGACTAGCGGGGAGACCACAGATACGCAGTATTTT. This gives the protein CASSSKTSGETTDTQYF.

This chain joins TRBV10-3 and TRBJ1-6; the match to TRBD1 covers 7 bases. CDR3 length equals 15 residues. Trimming at V came to 7 bases and at J to 5 bases, leaving 8 bases not matched to a gene. Germline V gene data show CDR1 as ENHRY and CDR2 as SYGVKD. CDR3 nucleotide sequence: TGTGCCATCAAGGACGGGCAGGGGGATAATTCACCCCTCCACTTT. It yields the protein CAIKDGQGDNSPLHF.

V gene TRBV4-3 combines with J gene TRBJ2-7; D is undetermined. The V end was cut by 1 base, the J end by 2 bases, with 12 bases between. The CDR3 covers 15 residues. The germline gives CDR1 LGHNA, CDR2 YSLEER. DNA for the CDR3: TGCGCCAGCAGCCAAGGCTATAGGGTCCCCTACGAGCAGTACTTC. As protein: CASSQGYRVPYEQYF.

This clone has more than one count but fewer than ten. The rearrangement joins TRBV5-1 to TRBJ1-4; maybe TRBD1 (5 bases). Trimming pared 4 bases from V and 7 bases from J, leaving 20 bases between. This CDR3 spans 16 amino acids. CDR1 and CDR2 (germline): SGHRS, YFSETQ. The CDR3 nucleotides read TGCGCCAGCAGCCTCGGGGGATGGGGAGGTAGTGAAAAACTGTTTTTT. It codes for CASSLGGWGGSEKLFF.

To note about this clone: The sample contains more than one DNA sequence encoding this CDR3. V and J are TRBV18 and TRBJ1-4; D gene ambiguous. The germline CDR1 and CDR2 sequences are KGHSH and LQKENI. The CDR3 runs 11 residues. V gave up 2 bases and J gave up 8 bases, with 3 bases separating them. CDR3 DNA sequence: TGTGCCAGCTCACCAGGGGAAAAACTGTTTTTT. This codes for CASSPGEKLFF.

The rearrangement links TRBV19 to TRBJ1-1, with TRBD1 matching 7 bases. Trimming took 4 bases from V and 6 from J; bases not matched to a gene: 11. The CDR3 contains 15 residues. From germline, CDR1 is LNHDA and CDR2 SQIVND (reference sequence). The CDR3 DNA reads as TGTGCCAGTAGTACGGACAGGTTGGATAGCTCTGAAGCTTTCTTT. This translates into CASSTDRLDSSEAFF.

The rearrangement joins TRBV11-2 to TRBJ1-5, with D possibly matching TRBD1 (5 bases). Trimming took 2 bases from V and 5 from J, leaving 7 bases between them. Germline V gene data show CDR1 as SGHAT and CDR2 as FQNNGV. This CDR3 region has 13 residues. In DNA form, the CDR3 reads TGTGCCAGCAGCTTAACGACAGATCAGCCCCAGCATTTT. Translating it yields CASSLTTDQPQHF.

The rearrangement joins TRBV7-3 to TRBJ2-2; D may be TRBD2 (6 bases). CDR3 size: 18 residues. Trimming took off 4 bases at V and 1 base at J, with 19 bases between the two ends. Germline V gene sequence: CDR1 SGHTA, CDR2 FQGTGA. CDR3 in DNA: TGTGCCAGCAGCTCCTCTCTTCTTAGACTAGGGAACACCGGGGAGCTGTTTTTT. The encoded protein is CASSSSLLRLGNTGELFF.

V and J are TRBV7-2 and TRBJ1-4, with TRBD1 identical over 9 bases. The CDR3 is 16 residues long. From germline, CDR1 is SGHTA and CDR2 FQGNSA. J lost 4 bases, V lost 1 base, and 4 bases had no gene match. CDR3 sequence reads: CASSLGQGVGNEKLFF. CDR3 nucleotides: TGTGCCAGCAGCTTAGGACAGGGGGTCGGTAATGAAAAACTGTTTTTT.

This chain uses TRBV12-3 or TRBV12-4 with TRBJ1-1; D is possibly TRBD1 (6 bases). The CDR3 spans 13 residues. Trimming cost V 3 bases and J 5 bases, with 10 bases left between them. The CDR3, as DNA: TGTGCCAGCAGTTTCGAAGGGGGGACTGAAGCTTTCTTT. Its protein is CASSFEGGTEAFF.

The chain employs TRBV5-6 and TRBJ1-4; TRBD1 matches at 9 bases. CDR3 size: 17 residues. V gave up 4 bases and J gave up 2 bases; unmatched junction bases: 9. Per germline, CDR1 SGHDT and CDR2 YYEEEE. The CDR3 loop reads CASSTDRGMRTNEKLFF. The CDR3 coding sequence is TGTGCCAGCAGCACCGACAGGGGGATGAGGACTAATGAAAAACTGTTTTTT.

The chain employs TRBV5-5 and TRBJ1-1; unclear D gene. Germline-derived CDR1 and CDR2 are SGHKS and YYEKEE (reference sequence). Trimming took off 1 base at V and 4 bases at J, with 17 bases between the two ends. This CDR3 has 16 amino acids. CDR3 coding DNA: TGTGCCAGCAGCTTGTCAGCATTACAATACGGCACTGAAGCTTTCTTT. Its translation: CASSLSALQYGTEAFF.

This chain joins TRBV3-1 (or the pseudogene TRBV3-2) and TRBJ2-5; 10 bases match TRBD1. Germline V gene lookup returns CDR1 LGHDT and CDR2 YNNKEL (reference sequence). V lost 3 bases, J lost 5 bases, and 9 bases stayed unmatched. The length of the CDR3 is 16 residues. The CDR3 bases are TGTGCCAGCAGCCAGCAAGGGACAGGGGATGCGGAGACCCAGTACTTC. It translates to CASSQQGTGDAETQYF.

This chain connects TRBV7-2 to TRBJ2-1; D might be TRBD2 (5 bases). CDR3 length: 15 residues. Trimming took 0 bases from V and 3 from J, leaving 9 bases between them. Germline lookup yields CDR1 SGHTA and CDR2 FQGNSA. The CDR3 DNA follows: TGTGCCAGCAGCTTAGCTAGCGTGGTCTACAATGAGCAGTTCTTC. Its protein product is CASSLASVVYNEQFF.